Listed below are T cell receptor beta chains from one sample, sequenced in a study of T cell repertoires in cytomegalovirus infection. TCRdb re-derived calls from the reads in MiXCR, one entry per CDR3 protein. The data show fewer than 150,000 distinct CDR3 sequences, with over 25% seen just once and 41% held by the top ten. No cognate antigen is known for these TCRs. The sample here was CD8+ T cells from cultured PBMCs, taken from culture after CMV antigen stimulation. These receptors originate from a human donor in good health (CMV status not recorded). Some clones in this sample may be carry-over from other donors' samples. Both conserved end residues are part of each CDR3. The order of the fields is J gene, clone size, D gene, V gene, CDR3 DNA, CDR3 protein. A D gene is named only where the DNA matches it firmly. Some rows have no size entry. The others give once, few or many, or a class for an expanded clone.

J gene: TRBJ2-5
clone size: NA
D gene: TRBD2
V gene: TRBV10-3
CDR3 DNA: TGTGCCATCAGCCCCCGGGGGGGCGGGGAGACCCAGTACTTC
CDR3 protein: CAISPRGGGETQYF

J gene: TRBJ1-1
clone size: few
D gene: TRBD1
V gene: TRBV7-9
CDR3 DNA: TGTGCCAGCAGCCCGGGACAGGTCATGAACACTGAAGCTTTCTTT
CDR3 protein: CASSPGQVMNTEAFF

J gene: TRBJ2-7
clone size: once
D gene: TRBD1
V gene: TRBV19
CDR3 DNA: TGTGCCAGTAGTATCACAGGGGGCGCCTCTGCCGAGCAGTACTTC
CDR3 protein: CASSITGGASAEQYF

J gene: TRBJ1-6
clone size: NA
D gene: NA
V gene: TRBV6-2/TRBV6-3
CDR3 DNA: TGTGCCAGCAGTACCGGGACCCTCGTATCACCCCTCCACTTT
CDR3 protein: CASSTGTLVSPLHF

J gene: TRBJ2-2
clone size: few
D gene: TRBD2
V gene: TRBV3-1
CDR3 DNA: TGTGCCAGCAGCCAAGAGGGGCCGGGGGGGCCCGGGGAGCTGTTTTTT
CDR3 protein: CASSQEGPGGPGELFF

J gene: TRBJ2-1
clone size: many
D gene: TRBD2
V gene: TRBV11-2
CDR3 DNA: TGTGCCAGCAGCAGAAGCGGGGGGGCCCACAATGAGCAGTTCTTC
CDR3 protein: CASSRSGGAHNEQFF

J gene: TRBJ2-3
clone size: NA
D gene: TRBD2
V gene: TRBV6-2/TRBV6-3
CDR3 DNA: TGTGCCAGCAGCCCCCCCCTTAGCGGGGTTAGCACAGATACGCAGTATTTT
CDR3 protein: CASSPPLSGVSTDTQYF

J gene: TRBJ2-2
clone size: few
D gene: TRBD2
V gene: TRBV5-4
CDR3 DNA: TGTGCCAGCAGCTACCGGAGCGGGGGTAGGACCGGGGAGCTGTTTTTT
CDR3 protein: CASSYRSGGRTGELFF

J gene: TRBJ2-5
clone size: NA
D gene: NA
V gene: TRBV12-3/TRBV12-4
CDR3 DNA: TGTGCCAGCAGTTTCACGGCAGGGTTTCTTCAAGAGACCCAGTACTTC
CDR3 protein: CASSFTAGFLQETQYF

J gene: TRBJ2-7
clone size: NA
D gene: NA
V gene: TRBV28
CDR3 DNA: TGTGCCAGCAGCCACGGGACTGGGAGCTCCTACGAGCAGTACTTC
CDR3 protein: CASSHGTGSSYEQYF

J gene: TRBJ2-7
clone size: NA
D gene: NA
V gene: TRBV2
CDR3 DNA: TGTGCCAGCAATCAGGGCACCTCCTACGAGCAGTACTTC
CDR3 protein: CASNQGTSYEQYF

J gene: TRBJ2-3
clone size: NA
D gene: NA
V gene: TRBV7-6
CDR3 DNA: TGTGCCAGCAGCCAGTGGGACCGGACAAGCATAGATACGCAGTATTTT
CDR3 protein: CASSQWDRTSIDTQYF

J gene: TRBJ2-5
clone size: NA
D gene: NA
V gene: TRBV20-1
CDR3 DNA: TGCAGTGCTAGAGTTTATGATATTGAGACAGAACAAGAGACCCAGTACTTC
CDR3 protein: CSARVYDIETEQETQYF

J gene: TRBJ1-1
clone size: NA
D gene: TRBD1
V gene: TRBV7-6
CDR3 DNA: TGTGCCAACAGCCCCCGGACAGGCGGAGAAGCTTTCTTT
CDR3 protein: CANSPRTGGEAFF

J gene: TRBJ1-1
clone size: many
D gene: NA
V gene: TRBV7-6
CDR3 DNA: TGTGCCAGCAGCTTAGGAACATCCATGAACACTGAAGCTTTCTTT
CDR3 protein: CASSLGTSMNTEAFF